These 4 T cell receptor beta chains originate from one sample sequenced in a study of blood T cells in healthy people across ages. The authors ran a second PCR of 7 to 11 cycles using a sample-barcoded 5' primer and a J-beta primer mix. Via MiXCR, TCRdb re-called the 5' RACE reads, giving one row per CDR3 protein. The sample carries 700,000 to 950,000 distinct CDR3 sequences, approximately 39% recorded once. Sequencing input: blood. Source of these receptors: a woman between 55 and 75 years old in good health.

The V and J genes are TRBV14 and TRBJ2-7, with TRBD2 matching over 7 bases. The CDR3 is 17 amino acids. J lost 7 bases, V lost 1 base, and 16 bases had no gene match. The germline V gene encodes CDR1 SGHDN and CDR2 FVKESK. CDR3 bases: TGTGCCAGCAGCCAAGCTGGTGGCGGGAGATGGCGAAAGGAGCAGTACTTC. This codes for CASSQAGGGRWRKEQYF.

This clonotype was detected once. Since a much larger clone is just one base distant, this may be a read error. The V call is TRBV29-1, the J call TRBJ2-3; 8 bases match TRBD2. The CDR3 length is 16 residues. V lost 6 bases to trimming and J lost 1 base; unmatched junction nucleotides: 12. Per germline, CDR1 SQVTM and CDR2 ANQGSEA. CDR3 in DNA: TGCAGCGTAGTAGGCGGGGGGCACGTACGCACAGATACGCAGTATTTT. As protein: CSVVGGGHVRTDTQYF.

This clonotype occurred a few times. The chain combines TRBV13 with TRBJ1-2; D remains ambiguous. Germline V lookup: CDR1 PRHDT, CDR2 FYEKMQ (reference sequence). The V and J ends lost 0 bases and 8 bases respectively, with 16 bases between them. The CDR3 is made up of 15 amino acids. The CDR3 reads CASSLGGDVGGGYTF. CDR3 sequence (DNA): TGTGCCAGCAGCTTAGGTGGGGATGTAGGAGGGGGCTACACCTTC.

This chain uses TRBV5-1 with TRBJ1-1; TRBD1 is a possible D gene (5 bases). V gave up 0 bases and J gave up 3 bases, with 15 bases separating them. Germline V lookup: CDR1 SGHRS, CDR2 YFSETQ. This CDR3 is built from 16 residues. The DNA for the CDR3 is TGCGCCAGCAGCTTGGGCGTGGGGGAGTTTGACACTGAAGCTTTCTTT. It translates to CASSLGVGEFDTEAFF.